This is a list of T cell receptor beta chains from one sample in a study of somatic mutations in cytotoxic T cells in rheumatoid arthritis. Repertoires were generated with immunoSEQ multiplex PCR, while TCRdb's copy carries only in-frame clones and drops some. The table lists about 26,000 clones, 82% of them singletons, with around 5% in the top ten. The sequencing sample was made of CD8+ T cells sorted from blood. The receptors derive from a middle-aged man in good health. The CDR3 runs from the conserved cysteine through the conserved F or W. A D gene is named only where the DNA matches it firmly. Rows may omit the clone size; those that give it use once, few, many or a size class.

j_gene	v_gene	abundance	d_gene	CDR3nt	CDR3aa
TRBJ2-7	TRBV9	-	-	TGTGCCAGCAGCGTAGGGGCGGGATCGGGATACGAGCAGTACTTC	CASSVGAGSGYEQYF
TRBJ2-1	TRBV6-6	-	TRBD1	TGTGCCAGCAGGACAGGGGGCAATGAGCAGTTCTTC	CASRTGGNEQFF
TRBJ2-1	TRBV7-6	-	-	TGTGCCAGCAGCTCCGGACGGGGGAAGTTCTTC	CASSSGRGKFF
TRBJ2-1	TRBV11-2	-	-	TGTGCCAGCAGCCCGACACTGTTGGCGGGATTATCCGATGAGCAGTTCTTC	CASSPTLLAGLSDEQFF
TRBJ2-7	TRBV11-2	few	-	TGTGCCAGCAGCTTGAACTCGGGCACTTCCTACGAGCAGTACTTC	CASSLNSGTSYEQYF
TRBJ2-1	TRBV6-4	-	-	TGTGCCAGCAGTGACGATGAGTACAATGAGCAGTTCTTC	CASSDDEYNEQFF
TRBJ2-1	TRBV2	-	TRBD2	TGTGCCAGCAGTTATGATAGCGGGAGGGAGAATGAGCAGTTCTTC	CASSYDSGRENEQFF
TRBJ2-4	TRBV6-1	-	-	TGTGCCAGCAGTTCTAGGGGGGCCAAAAACATTCAGTACTTC	CASSSRGAKNIQYF
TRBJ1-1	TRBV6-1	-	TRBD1	TGTGCCAGCAGTGACGACAGGGAGAGAACTGAAGCTTTCTTT	CASSDDRERTEAFF
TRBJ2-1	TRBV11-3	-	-	TGTGCCAGCAGCTTCCCGAGGGGCCGAGCCAATGAGCAGTTCTTC	CASSFPRGRANEQFF
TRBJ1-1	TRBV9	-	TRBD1	TGTGCCAGCAGCGTAGGGGGACAGGGGGCGTTCAGTGAAGCTTTCTTT	CASSVGGQGAFSEAFF
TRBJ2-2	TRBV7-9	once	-	TGTGCCAGCAGCTTGGAATCGGGTGTGGCCGGGGAGCTGTTTTTT	CASSLESGVAGELFF
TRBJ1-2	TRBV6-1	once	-	TGTGCCAGCAGTGAGTTCCTAGGTGGCTACACCTTC	CASSEFLGGYTF
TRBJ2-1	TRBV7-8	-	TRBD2	TGTGCCAGCAGCTTAGGATTCCTTGGGGAGGGAGGGTACAATGAGCAGTTCTTC	CASSLGFLGEGGYNEQFF
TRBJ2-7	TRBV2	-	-	TGTGCCAGACGTAGACACCCGAGGGACGAGCAGTACTTC	CARRRHPRDEQYF
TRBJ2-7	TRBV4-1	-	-	TGCGCCAGCAGCCGGACAGTGGCCTACGAGCAGTACTTC	CASSRTVAYEQYF
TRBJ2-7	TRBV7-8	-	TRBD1	TGTGCCAGCAGCTCTGGGAACCGACAGGGGGCGGGCTACGAGCAGTACTTC	CASSSGNRQGAGYEQYF
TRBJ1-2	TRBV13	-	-	TGTGCCAGCAGCTTTAAACGGACAGTGAGCGGAGGCTACACCTTC	CASSFKRTVSGGYTF
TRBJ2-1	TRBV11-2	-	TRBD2	TGTGCCAGCAGCCTTAACCGACTAGCGGGAGGTTCGGAGCAGTTCTTC	CASSLNRLAGGSEQFF
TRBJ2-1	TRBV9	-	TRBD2	TGTGCCAGCACAATCTCCGGGACTAGCGGGTACAATGAGCAGTTCTTC	CASTISGTSGYNEQFF
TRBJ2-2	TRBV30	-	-	TGTGCCTGGGGGACATCCTTGGGCGGGGAGCTGTTTTTT	CAWGTSLGGELFF
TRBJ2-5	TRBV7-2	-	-	TGTGCCAGCAGCTTAACCGGGGCCCTCCAAGAGACCCAGTACTTC	CASSLTGALQETQYF
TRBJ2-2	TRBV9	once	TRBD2	TGTGCCAGCAGCTCTAGCGGGAGGGCCACCGGGGAGCTGTTTTTT	CASSSSGRATGELFF
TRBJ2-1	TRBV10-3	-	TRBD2	TGTGCCATCAGATTAGCGGGATCGGGCGGGAATGAGCAGTTCTTC	CAIRLAGSGGNEQFF
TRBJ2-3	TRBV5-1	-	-	TGCGCCAGCAGCTTGTTCGGGGGTTACACAGATACGCAGTATTTT	CASSLFGGYTDTQYF
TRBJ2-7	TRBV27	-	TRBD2	TGTGCCAGCAGTTTATCCGCGGGAGTTATGAACGAGCAGTACTTC	CASSLSAGVMNEQYF
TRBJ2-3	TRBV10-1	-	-	TGCGCCAGCAGTGATGGTCCCCCCTTAACAGATACGCAGTATTTT	CASSDGPPLTDTQYF
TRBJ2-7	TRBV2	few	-	TGTGCCAGCAGTGCCCCGGAGGACTACGAGCAGTACTTC	CASSAPEDYEQYF
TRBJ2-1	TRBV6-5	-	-	TGTGCCAGCAGTTACAGGGGTCAGAGCTCCTACAATGAGCAGTTCTTC	CASSYRGQSSYNEQFF
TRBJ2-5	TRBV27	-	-	TGTGCCAGCAGTTTATGGGGGAGACCAGAGACCCAGTACTTC	CASSLWGRPETQYF
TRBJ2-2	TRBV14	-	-	TGTGCCAGCAGCCTTAAGAGGAACACCGGGGAGCTGTTTTTT	CASSLKRNTGELFF
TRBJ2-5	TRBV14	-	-	TGTGCCAGCAGCCAAGAAGATAACAGGCAGGAGACCCAGTACTTC	CASSQEDNRQETQYF
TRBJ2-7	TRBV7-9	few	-	TGTGCCAGCAGCTTAGCGGGCGAGAACGAGCAGTACTTC	CASSLAGENEQYF
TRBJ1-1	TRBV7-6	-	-	TGTGCCAGCAGCCGAAAGAGGGACGGAGGAGACACTGAAGCTTTCTTT	CASSRKRDGGDTEAFF
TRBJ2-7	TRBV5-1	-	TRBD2	TGCGCCAGCAGCTTGGGACTAGCGGGAGTAACGGCCTACGAGCAGTACTTC	CASSLGLAGVTAYEQYF
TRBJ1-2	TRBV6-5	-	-	TGTGCCAGCAGTTACTTGCCCGTCCCAACCGACTATGGCTACACCTTC	CASSYLPVPTDYGYTF
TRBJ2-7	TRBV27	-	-	TGTGCCAGCAGTATTTCAGGATGGGGGTCCGAGCAGTACTTC	CASSISGWGSEQYF
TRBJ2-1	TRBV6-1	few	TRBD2	TGTGCCAGCAGTGAGGGACTAGCGCCCGAGCAGTTCTTC	CASSEGLAPEQFF
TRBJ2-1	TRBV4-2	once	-	TGTGCCAGCAGCCAAGAGAACCGCAATGAGCAGTTCTTC	CASSQENRNEQFF
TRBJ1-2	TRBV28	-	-	TGTGCCAGCAGTTCCCAGGGAGGGGGGTACTATGGCTACACCTTC	CASSSQGGGYYGYTF
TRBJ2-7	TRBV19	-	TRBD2	TGTGCCAGTCTCGGTCGGACTAAGGGAGGGTCCTACGAGCAGTACTTC	CASLGRTKGGSYEQYF
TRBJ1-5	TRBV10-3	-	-	TGTGCCATCAGCCCCGGCGGTAGCAATCAGCCCCAGCATTTT	CAISPGGSNQPQHF
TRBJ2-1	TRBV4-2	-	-	TGTGCCAGCAGCCCTCCAGTAGGGGGCTCCTACAATGAGCAGTTCTTC	CASSPPVGGSYNEQFF
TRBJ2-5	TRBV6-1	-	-	TGTGCCAGCAGTGAAGCCTCGGTGAAAATGGCGGGAAGGGAGACCCAGTACTTC	CASSEASVKMAGRETQYF